This T cell receptor (beta chain) was identified in a study of beta chain features in type 1 diabetes. Germline trimming cut 7 bases from V and 11 bases from J; bases unmatched to any gene: 11. Germline V gene sequence: CDR1 SEHNR, CDR2 FQNEAQ (reference sequence). The CDR3 runs 14 residues. The investigators reverse transcribed all of the isolated RNA, so they sequenced expressed TCRB transcripts. Clones were read by immunoSEQ multiplex PCR, and TCRdb kept only the in-frame ones, dropping some. The table shows 130,000 to 150,000 clones, with 6.5% to 8.5% occurring only once. The receptor's source is a woman aged 25 to 39 in good health. The sample consisted of central memory CD4+ T cells from blood. The V gene is TRBV7-9, the J gene TRBJ1-1; TRBD1 matches 12 bases. CDR3 loop: CASTRTGTGGDAFF. CDR3 in DNA: TGTGCCAGCACCAGGACCGGGACAGGGGGCGATGCTTTCTTT.